Listed below are T cell receptor beta chains from one sample, sequenced in a study of cytomegalovirus exposure and HLA in healthy donors. TCRdb's table, derived via immunoSEQ multiplex PCR, lists solely in-frame clones and lacks some. The sample consists of approximately 120,000 clones, less than 80% of them appearing once. Sequencing was carried out using PBMCs. These receptor sequences come from a woman aged 45-59 years in good health and CMV-seropositive. The CDR3 runs from the conserved cysteine through the conserved F or W. Each record gives: J gene, V gene, CDR3 protein.

TRBJ2-5 | TRBV15 | CATSRVFFGGKGRETQYF
TRBJ2-7 | TRBV5-5 | CASSFTQGSSYEQYF
TRBJ1-6 | TRBV7-9 | CASSLGLGVVSPLHF
TRBJ1-2 | TRBV9 | CASGGDREGYTF
TRBJ2-6 | TRBV10-3 | CAISGQGAFPGANGLTF
TRBJ1-4 | TRBV12-5 | CASAQQGTNEKLFF
TRBJ2-2 | TRBV11-2 | CASTGQGAITGELFF
TRBJ1-4 | TRBV4-2 | CASSLGAGNEKLFF
TRBJ2-5 | TRBV27 | CASSLSGAEETQYF
TRBJ1-1 | TRBV5-1 | CASSYLSSGPGAEAFF
TRBJ2-7 | TRBV14 | CASSQYMDSYEQYF
TRBJ1-5 | TRBV18 | CASSPGGGDQPQHF
TRBJ2-5 | TRBV5-1 | CASSLAGQGQETQYF
TRBJ2-1 | TRBV10-3 | CAISDPTSGRAISYNEQFF
TRBJ2-7 | TRBV19 | CASSLPGQGTYEQYF
TRBJ2-2 | TRBV5-1 | CASNILAGGLGGELFF
TRBJ1-2 | TRBV19 | CASSVQGVPLYGYTF
TRBJ2-1 | TRBV19 | CASSIIAPGTDNEQFF
TRBJ2-3 | TRBV7-9 | CASSFKGTGTDTQYF
TRBJ1-4 | TRBV5-6 | CASSLGYRATNEKLFF
TRBJ2-1 | TRBV7-9 | CASSFRPGLAGGNEQFF
TRBJ1-2 | TRBV7-9 | CASSLALGQAGYTF
TRBJ1-2 | TRBV29-1 | CSVGGAQGVGYTF
TRBJ1-1 | TRBV7-3 | CASSLRGTENTEAFF
TRBJ1-5 | TRBV5-5 | CASSRGQGLQPQHF
TRBJ2-3 | TRBV5-1 | CASSLSVGLGTDTQYF
TRBJ2-3 | TRBV7-9 | CASSPYRDSTDTQYF
TRBJ2-1 | TRBV5-6 | CASSPRGRYNEQFF
TRBJ2-3 | TRBV11-2 | CASSLTGARTDTQYF
TRBJ2-7 | TRBV15 | CATSDGLAGGQRDEQYF
TRBJ2-7 | TRBV5-5 | CASSLEGEVLSYEQYF
TRBJ2-7 | TRBV15 | CATSRERDRRYEQYF
TRBJ2-3 | TRBV10-1 | CASSESNSGSRDTQYF
TRBJ2-4 | TRBV7-9 | CASSSRAGGVAKNIQYF
TRBJ2-2 | TRBV4-1 | CASSQGGSGRAGTGELFF
TRBJ2-7 | TRBV6-5 | CASSYSHGAYEQYF
TRBJ1-2 | TRBV5-4 | CASSSGQGGYGYTF
TRBJ2-1 | TRBV19 | CASSVSGGVSYNEQFF
TRBJ1-1 | TRBV6-5 | CASSYRGMNTEAFF
TRBJ2-5 | TRBV6-4 | CPPSKRRAVETQYF
TRBJ2-5 | TRBV11-1 | CASSSLTSGETQYF
TRBJ2-3 | TRBV11-2 | CASSPEADTQYF
TRBJ2-1 | TRBV5-1 | CASSLEGASRREFF
TRBJ2-1 | TRBV6-5 | CASMTGVSYNEQFF
TRBJ2-6 | TRBV5-8 | CASSQGQGPLRGANVLTF
TRBJ1-2 | TRBV18 | CASSPSAGWDSGYTF
TRBJ2-3 | TRBV21-1 | CASSKAGREARDTQYF
TRBJ2-7 | TRBV6-1 | CASSSAYEQYF
TRBJ2-7 | TRBV5-4 | CASSLDNGGSYEQYF
TRBJ1-2 | TRBV2 | CASSRDRKGYTF